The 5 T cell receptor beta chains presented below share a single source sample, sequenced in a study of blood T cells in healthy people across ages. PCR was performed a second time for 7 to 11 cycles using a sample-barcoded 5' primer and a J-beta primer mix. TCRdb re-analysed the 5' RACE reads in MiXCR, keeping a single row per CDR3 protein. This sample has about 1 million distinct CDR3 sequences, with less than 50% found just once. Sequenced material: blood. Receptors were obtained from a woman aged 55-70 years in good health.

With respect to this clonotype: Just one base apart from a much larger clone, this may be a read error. CDR3 in amino acids: CASRSGTSNEQFF. CDR3 bases: TGTGCCAGCAGATCCGGGACTAGCAATGAGCAGTTCTTC. The genes are TRBV2 and TRBJ2-1; 8 bases are a match to TRBD2. The CDR3 has 13 residues. Germline V lookup: CDR1 SNHLY, CDR2 FYNNEI. V dropped 6 bases and J dropped 6; count of bases not matched to a gene: 4.

In DNA, the CDR3 is TGTGCCAGCACCATACTAGCGGGAGAGCTGGGCACCGGGGAGCTGTTTTTT. This sequence encodes CASTILAGELGTGELFF. The chain joins TRBV7-2 to TRBJ2-2; TRBD2 matches at 11 bases. Per germline, CDR1 SGHTA and CDR2 FQGNSA. This CDR3 has 17 residues. Trimming cost V 7 bases and J 4 bases; bases outside gene matches: 11.

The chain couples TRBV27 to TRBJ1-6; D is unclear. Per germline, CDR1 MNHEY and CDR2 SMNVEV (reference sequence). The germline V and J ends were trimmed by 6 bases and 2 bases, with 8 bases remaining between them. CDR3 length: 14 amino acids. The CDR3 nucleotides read TGTGCCAGCAGGCGCAGCCCCTATAATTCACCCCTCCACTTT. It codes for CASRRSPYNSPLHF.

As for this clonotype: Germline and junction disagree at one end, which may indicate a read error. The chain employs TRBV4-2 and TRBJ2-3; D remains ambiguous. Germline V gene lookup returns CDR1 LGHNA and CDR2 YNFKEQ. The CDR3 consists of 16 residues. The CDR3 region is CASGQESGPHRDTQYF. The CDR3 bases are TGTGCCAGCGGCCAAGAGAGTGGACCCCATCGCGATACGCAGTATTTT.

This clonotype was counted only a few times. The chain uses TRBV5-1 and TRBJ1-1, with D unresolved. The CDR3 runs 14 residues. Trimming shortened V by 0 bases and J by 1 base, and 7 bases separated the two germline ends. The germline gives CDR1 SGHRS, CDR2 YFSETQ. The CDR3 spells CASSLEAQNTEAFF. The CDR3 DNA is TGCGCCAGCAGCTTGGAAGCCCAGAACACTGAAGCTTTCTTT.